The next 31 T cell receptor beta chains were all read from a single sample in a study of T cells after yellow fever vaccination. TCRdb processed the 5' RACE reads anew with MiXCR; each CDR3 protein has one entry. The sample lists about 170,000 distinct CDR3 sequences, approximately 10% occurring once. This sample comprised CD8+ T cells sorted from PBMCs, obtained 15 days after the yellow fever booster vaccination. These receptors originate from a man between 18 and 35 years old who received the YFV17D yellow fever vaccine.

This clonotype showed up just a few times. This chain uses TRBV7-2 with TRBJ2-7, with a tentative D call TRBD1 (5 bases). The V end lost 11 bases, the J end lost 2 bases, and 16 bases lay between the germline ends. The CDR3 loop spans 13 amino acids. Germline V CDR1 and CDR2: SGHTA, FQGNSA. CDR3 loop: CASGHGRTYEQYF. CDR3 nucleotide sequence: TGTGCCTCAGGACACGGAAGAACCTACGAGCAGTACTTC.

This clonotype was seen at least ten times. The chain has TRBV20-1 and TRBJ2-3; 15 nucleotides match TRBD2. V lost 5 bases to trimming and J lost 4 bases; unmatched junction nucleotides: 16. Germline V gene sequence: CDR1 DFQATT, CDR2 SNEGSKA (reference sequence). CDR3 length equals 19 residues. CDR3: CSAPGLAGGPPPSPDTQYF. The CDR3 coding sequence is TGCAGTGCTCCAGGACTAGCGGGGGGGCCTCCCCCATCGCCAGATACGCAGTATTTT.

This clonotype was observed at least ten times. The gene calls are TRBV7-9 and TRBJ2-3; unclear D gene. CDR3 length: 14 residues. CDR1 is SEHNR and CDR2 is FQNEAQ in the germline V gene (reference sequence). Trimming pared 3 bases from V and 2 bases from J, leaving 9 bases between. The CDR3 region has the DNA TGTGCCAGCAGCTTTGGGCGCTACACAGATACGCAGTATTTT. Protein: CASSFGRYTDTQYF.

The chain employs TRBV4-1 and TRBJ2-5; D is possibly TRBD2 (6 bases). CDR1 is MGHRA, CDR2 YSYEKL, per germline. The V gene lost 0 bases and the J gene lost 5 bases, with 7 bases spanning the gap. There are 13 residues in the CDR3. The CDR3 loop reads CASSQEREETQYF. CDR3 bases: TGCGCCAGCAGCCAAGAACGGGAGGAGACCCAGTACTTC.

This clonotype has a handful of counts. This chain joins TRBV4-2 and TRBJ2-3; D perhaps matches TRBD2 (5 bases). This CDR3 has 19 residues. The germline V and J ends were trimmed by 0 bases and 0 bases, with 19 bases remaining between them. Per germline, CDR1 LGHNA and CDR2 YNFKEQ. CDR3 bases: TGTGCCAGCAGCCAAGAAGGAATGAGGGCAACGATTAGCACAGATACGCAGTATTTT. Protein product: CASSQEGMRATISTDTQYF.

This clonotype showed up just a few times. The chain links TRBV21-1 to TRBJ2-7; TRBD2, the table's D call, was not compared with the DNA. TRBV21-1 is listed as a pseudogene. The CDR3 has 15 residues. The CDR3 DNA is TGTGCCAGCTCCGGGGGGGCAGGGAGCTCCTACGAGCAGTACTTC. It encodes CASSGGAGSSYEQYF.

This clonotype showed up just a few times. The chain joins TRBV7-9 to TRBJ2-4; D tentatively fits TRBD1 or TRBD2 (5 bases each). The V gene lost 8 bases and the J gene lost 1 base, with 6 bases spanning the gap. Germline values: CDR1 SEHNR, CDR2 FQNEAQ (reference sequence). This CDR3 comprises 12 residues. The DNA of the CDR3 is TGTGCCAGCCGGGGCGCCAAAAACATTCAGTACTTC. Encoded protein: CASRGAKNIQYF.

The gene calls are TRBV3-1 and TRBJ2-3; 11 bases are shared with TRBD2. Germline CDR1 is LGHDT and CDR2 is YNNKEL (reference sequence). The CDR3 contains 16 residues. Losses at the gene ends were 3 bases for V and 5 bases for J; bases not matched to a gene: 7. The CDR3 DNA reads TGTGCCAGCAGCCAGGCATTGCTAGCGGGGGGAGATACGCAGTATTTT. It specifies CASSQALLAGGDTQYF.

The CDR3: CATPQRIYEQYF. CDR3 DNA: TGTGCCACCCCTCAGCGGATCTACGAGCAGTACTTC. J is TRBJ2-7 and V is TRBV24-1, with a tentative D call TRBD2 (5 bases). Germline values: CDR1 KGHDR, CDR2 SFDVKD. V was cut by 9 bases and J by 3 bases, with 11 bases left in between. The CDR3 consists of 12 residues.

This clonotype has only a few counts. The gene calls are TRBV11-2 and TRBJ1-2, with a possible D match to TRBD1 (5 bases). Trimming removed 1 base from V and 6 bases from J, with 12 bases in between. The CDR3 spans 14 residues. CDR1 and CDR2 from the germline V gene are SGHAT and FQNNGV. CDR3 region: CASSLVGREDGYTF. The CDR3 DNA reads TGTGCCAGCAGCTTAGTGGGCAGGGAAGATGGCTACACCTTC. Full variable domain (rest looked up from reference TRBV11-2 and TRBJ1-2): EAGVAQSPRYKIIEKRQSVAFWCNPISGHATLYWYQQILGQGPKLLIQFQNNGVVDDSQLPKDRFSAERLKGVDSTLKIQPAKLEDSAVYLCASSLVGREDGYTFGSGTRLTVV.

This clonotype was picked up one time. Here the CDR3 DNA reads TGCGCCAGCAGCCAAGATCTGTCACAGCGGGGGGTTTCCTACGAGCAGTACGTC. It is translated as CASSQDLSQRGVSYEQYV. This sequence joins TRBV4-1 and TRBJ2-7; the match to TRBD2 covers 9 bases. CDR1 is MGHRA, CDR2 YSYEKL, per germline. This CDR3 comprises 18 residues. V dropped 0 bases and J dropped 1; count of bases not matched to a gene: 10.

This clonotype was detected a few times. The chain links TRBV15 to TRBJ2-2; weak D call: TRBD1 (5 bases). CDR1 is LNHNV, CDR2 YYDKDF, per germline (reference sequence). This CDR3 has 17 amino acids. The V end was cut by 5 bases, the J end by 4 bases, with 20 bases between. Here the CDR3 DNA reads TGTGCCACCAGCTCGACGACCTCAGGGTTAGTCACCGGGGAGCTGTTTTTT. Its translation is CATSSTTSGLVTGELFF.

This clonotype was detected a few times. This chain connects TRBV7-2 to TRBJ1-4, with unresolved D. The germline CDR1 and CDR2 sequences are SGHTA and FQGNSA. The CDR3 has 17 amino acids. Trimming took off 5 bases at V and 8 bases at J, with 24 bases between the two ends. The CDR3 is CASSPSPGSPSSEKLFF. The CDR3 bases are TGTGCCAGCAGCCCCAGCCCCGGATCACCTTCTAGCGAAAAACTGTTTTTT.

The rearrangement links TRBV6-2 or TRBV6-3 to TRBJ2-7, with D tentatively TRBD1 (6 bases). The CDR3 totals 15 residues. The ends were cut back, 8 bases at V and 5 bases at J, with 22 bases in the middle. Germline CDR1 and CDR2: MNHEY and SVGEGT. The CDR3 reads CASLSGTLTQDEQYF. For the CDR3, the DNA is TGTGCCAGCCTTTCCGGGACACTCACTCAGGACGAGCAGTACTTC.

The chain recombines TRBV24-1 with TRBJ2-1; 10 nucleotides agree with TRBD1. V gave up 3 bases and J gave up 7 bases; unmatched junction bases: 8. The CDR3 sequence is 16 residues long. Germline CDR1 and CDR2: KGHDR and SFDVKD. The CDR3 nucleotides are TGTGCCACCAGTGATCCGCGGACAGGGGGAGGGAATGAGCAGTTCTTC. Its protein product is CATSDPRTGGGNEQFF.

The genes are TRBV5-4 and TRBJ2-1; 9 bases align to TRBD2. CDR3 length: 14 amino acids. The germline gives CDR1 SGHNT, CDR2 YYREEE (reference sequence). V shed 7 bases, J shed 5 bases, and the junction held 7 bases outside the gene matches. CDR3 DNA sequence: TGTGCCAGCGGGGGGGCTAGCGGGAACAATGAGCAGTTCTTC. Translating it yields CASGGASGNNEQFF. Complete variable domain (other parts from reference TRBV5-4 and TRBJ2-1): ETGVTQSPTHLIKTRGQQVTLRCSSQSGHNTVSWYQQALGQGPQFIFQYYREEENGRGNFPPRFSGLQFPNYSSELNVNALELDDSALYLCASGGASGNNEQFFGPGTRLTVL.

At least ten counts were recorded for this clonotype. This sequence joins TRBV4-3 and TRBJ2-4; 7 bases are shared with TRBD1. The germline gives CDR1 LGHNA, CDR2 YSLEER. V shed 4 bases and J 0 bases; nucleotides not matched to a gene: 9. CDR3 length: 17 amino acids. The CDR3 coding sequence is TGCGCCAGCAGCCCAGGGGGAATCGGACTAGCCAAAAACATTCAGTACTTC. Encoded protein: CASSPGGIGLAKNIQYF.

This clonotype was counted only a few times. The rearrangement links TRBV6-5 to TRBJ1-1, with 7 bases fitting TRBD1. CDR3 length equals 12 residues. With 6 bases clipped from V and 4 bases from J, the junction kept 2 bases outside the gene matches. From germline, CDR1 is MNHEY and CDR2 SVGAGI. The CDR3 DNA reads TGTGCCAGCAGGACAGGGACCACTGAAGCTTTCTTT. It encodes CASRTGTTEAFF.

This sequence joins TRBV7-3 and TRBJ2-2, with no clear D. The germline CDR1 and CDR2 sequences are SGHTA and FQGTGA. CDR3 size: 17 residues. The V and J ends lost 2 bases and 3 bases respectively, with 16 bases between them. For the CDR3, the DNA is TGTGCCAGCAGCTTACGTACCTCCGACCACGACACCGGGGAGCTGTTTTTT. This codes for CASSLRTSDHDTGELFF.

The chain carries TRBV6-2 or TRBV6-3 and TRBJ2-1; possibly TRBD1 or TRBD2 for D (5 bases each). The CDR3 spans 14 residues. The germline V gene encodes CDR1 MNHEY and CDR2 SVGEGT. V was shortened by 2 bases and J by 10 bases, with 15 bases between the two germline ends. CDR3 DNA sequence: TGTGCCAGCAGTTACAGGCTGGGGGTAGGGGAGCAGTTCTTC. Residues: CASSYRLGVGEQFF.

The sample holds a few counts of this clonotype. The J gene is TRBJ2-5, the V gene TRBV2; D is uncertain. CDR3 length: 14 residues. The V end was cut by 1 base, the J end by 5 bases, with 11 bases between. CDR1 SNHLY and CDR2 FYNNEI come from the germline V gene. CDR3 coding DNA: TGTGCCAGCAGTGAAGGCGGCGCCTCGGAGACCCAGTACTTC. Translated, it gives CASSEGGASETQYF.

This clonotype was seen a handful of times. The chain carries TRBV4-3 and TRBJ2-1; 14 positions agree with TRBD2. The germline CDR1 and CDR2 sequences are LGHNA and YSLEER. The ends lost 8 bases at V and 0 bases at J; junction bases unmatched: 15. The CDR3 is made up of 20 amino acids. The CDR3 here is CASRPRTGLAGGTSYNEQFF. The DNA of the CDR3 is TGCGCCAGCCGCCCGCGAACCGGACTAGCGGGGGGAACCTCCTACAATGAGCAGTTCTTC.

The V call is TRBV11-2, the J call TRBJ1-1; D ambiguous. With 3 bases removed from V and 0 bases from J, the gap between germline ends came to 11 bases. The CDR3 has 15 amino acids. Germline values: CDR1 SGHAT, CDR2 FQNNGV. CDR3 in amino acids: CASSFPDGMNTEAFF. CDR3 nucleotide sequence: TGTGCCAGCAGCTTCCCGGACGGAATGAACACTGAAGCTTTCTTT.

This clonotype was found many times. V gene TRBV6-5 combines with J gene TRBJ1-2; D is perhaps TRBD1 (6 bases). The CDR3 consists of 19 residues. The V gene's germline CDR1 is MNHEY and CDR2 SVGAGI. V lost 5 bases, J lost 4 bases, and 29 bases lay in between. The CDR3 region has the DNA TGTGCCAGCAGTCCTAAGGCCCCAGGGGTCCCAATCTGGGGCTATGGCTACACCTTC. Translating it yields CASSPKAPGVPIWGYGYTF.

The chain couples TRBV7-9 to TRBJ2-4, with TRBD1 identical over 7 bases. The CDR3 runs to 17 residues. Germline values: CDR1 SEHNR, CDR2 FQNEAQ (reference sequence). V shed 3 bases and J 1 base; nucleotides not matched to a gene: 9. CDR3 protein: CASSFGTAGGAKNIQYF. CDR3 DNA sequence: TGTGCCAGCAGCTTTGGGACAGCCGGTGGGGCCAAAAACATTCAGTACTTC.

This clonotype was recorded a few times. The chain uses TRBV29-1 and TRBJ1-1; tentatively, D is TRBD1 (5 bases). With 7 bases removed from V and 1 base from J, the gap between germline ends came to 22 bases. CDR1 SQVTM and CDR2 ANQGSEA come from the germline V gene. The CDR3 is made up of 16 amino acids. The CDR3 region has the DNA TGCAGCGCAGCTAATTCCGGTAAGACAGAGAACACTGAAGCTTTCTTT. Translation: CSAANSGKTENTEAFF.

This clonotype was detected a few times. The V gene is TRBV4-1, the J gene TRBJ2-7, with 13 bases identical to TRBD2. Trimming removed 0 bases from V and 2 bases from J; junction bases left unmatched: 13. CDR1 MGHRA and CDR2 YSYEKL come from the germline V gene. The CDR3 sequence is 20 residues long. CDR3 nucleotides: TGCGCCAGCAGCCAAGATGGGGACGAGACTAGCGGGGGGCTTCCCTACGAGCAGTACTTC. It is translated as CASSQDGDETSGGLPYEQYF.

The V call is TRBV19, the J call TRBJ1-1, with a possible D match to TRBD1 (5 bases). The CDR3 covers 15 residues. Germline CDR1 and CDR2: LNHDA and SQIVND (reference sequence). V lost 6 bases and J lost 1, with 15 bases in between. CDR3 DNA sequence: TGTGCCAGTAGCTTTTCAGGGTTTGGGAACACTGAAGCTTTCTTT. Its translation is CASSFSGFGNTEAFF.

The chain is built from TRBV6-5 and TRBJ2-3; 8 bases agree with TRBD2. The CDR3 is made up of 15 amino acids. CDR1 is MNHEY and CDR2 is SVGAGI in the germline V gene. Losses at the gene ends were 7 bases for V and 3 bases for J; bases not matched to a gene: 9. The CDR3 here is CASKYGGAATDTQYF. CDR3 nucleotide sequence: TGTGCCAGCAAATACGGGGGGGCCGCGACAGATACGCAGTATTTT.

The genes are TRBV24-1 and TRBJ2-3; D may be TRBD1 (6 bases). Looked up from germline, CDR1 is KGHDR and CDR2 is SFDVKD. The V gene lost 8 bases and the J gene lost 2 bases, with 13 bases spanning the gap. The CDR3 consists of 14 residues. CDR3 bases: TGTGCCACCATCCAAGGACAGTTCACAGATACGCAGTATTTT. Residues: CATIQGQFTDTQYF.

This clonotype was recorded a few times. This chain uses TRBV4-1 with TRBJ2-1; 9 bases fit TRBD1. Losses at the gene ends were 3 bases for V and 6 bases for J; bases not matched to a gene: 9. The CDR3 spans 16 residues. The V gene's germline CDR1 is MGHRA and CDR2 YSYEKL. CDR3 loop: CASSHSGQGPGNEQFF. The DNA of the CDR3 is TGCGCCAGCAGCCATTCCGGACAGGGGCCGGGCAATGAGCAGTTCTTC.